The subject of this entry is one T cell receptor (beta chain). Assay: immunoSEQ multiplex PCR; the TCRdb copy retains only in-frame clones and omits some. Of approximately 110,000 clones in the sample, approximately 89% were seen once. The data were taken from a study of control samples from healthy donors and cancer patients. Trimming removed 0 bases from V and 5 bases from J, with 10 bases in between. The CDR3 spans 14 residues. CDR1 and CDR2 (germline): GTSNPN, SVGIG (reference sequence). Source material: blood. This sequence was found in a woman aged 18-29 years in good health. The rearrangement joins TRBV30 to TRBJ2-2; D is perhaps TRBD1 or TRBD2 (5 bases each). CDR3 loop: CAWSVPGSTGELFF. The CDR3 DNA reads TGTGCCTGGAGTGTACCAGGGAGTACCGGGGAGCTGTTTTTT.